These 16 T cell receptor beta chains originate from one sample sequenced in a study of cytotoxic CD8 clonotypes in ibrutinib-treated CLL. Assay used: immunoSEQ multiplex PCR; TCRdb lists only in-frame clones, some missing. Here the sample spans approximately 30,000 clones, less than 60% being singletons. The sample here was PBMCs, taken before ibrutinib treatment. The receptors originated from a human donor with chronic lymphocytic leukemia.

This clone was detected only once. This chain uses TRBV6-5 with TRBJ1-1, with D unresolved. The CDR3 spans 14 residues. Trimming cost V 2 bases and J 4 bases, with 11 bases left between them. CDR1 is MNHEY, CDR2 SVGAGI, per germline. This chain's CDR3 is CASSYRGMGTEAFF. The DNA of the CDR3 is TGTGCCAGCAGTTACCGGGGTATGGGCACTGAAGCTTTCTTT.

The V gene is TRBV7-6, the J gene TRBJ2-1; 7 bases map to TRBD2. Germline CDR1 and CDR2: SGHVS and FNYEAQ. This CDR3 contains 15 residues. With V trimmed by 3 bases and J by 8 bases, 10 bases remained unmatched. In nucleotides, the CDR3 is TGTGCCAGCAGCTTGGGTCCCGGACTAGAGCATGAGCAGTTCTTC. Translating gives CASSLGPGLEHEQFF.

The chain carries TRBV6-6 and TRBJ2-3; 9 bases are shared with TRBD1. This CDR3 has 15 residues. V was pared by 6 bases and J by 4 bases, with 8 bases of the junction left unmatched. Germline loops: CDR1 MNHNY, CDR2 SVGAGI (reference sequence). CDR3 region: CASSLGQGVADTQYF. As DNA, the CDR3 is TGTGCCAGCAGCCTGGGACAGGGTGTCGCAGATACGCAGTATTTT.

The chain combines TRBV28 with TRBJ2-7, with 9 bases identical to TRBD1. The CDR3 totals 16 residues. The germline V gene has CDR1 MDHEN and CDR2 SYDVKM. Germline trimming cut 6 bases from V and 4 bases from J; bases unmatched to any gene: 13. Here the CDR3 reads CASRKDRGDFWYEQYF. The CDR3 DNA reads as TGTGCCAGCAGGAAAGACAGGGGGGATTTTTGGTACGAGCAGTACTTC.

This clone was seen just once. The V gene is TRBV5-5, the J gene TRBJ2-7; D may be TRBD1 or TRBD2 (5 bases each). The germline V gene encodes CDR1 SGHKS and CDR2 YYEKEE (reference sequence). The CDR3 length is 14 residues. Trimming stripped 4 bases from V and 2 bases from J, with 13 bases between. CDR3 nucleotides: TGTGCCAGCAGCACCGGGACCCTAACCTACGAGCAGTACTTC. Translating gives CASSTGTLTYEQYF. The full variable domain, rest sourced from reference TRBV5-5 and TRBJ2-7, is DAGVTQSPTHLIKTRGQQVTLRCSPISGHKSVSWYQQVLGQGPQFIFQYYEKEERGRGNFPDRFSARQFPNYSSELNVNALLLGDSALYLCASSTGTLTYEQYFGPGTRLTVT.

This clone was detected once. J is TRBJ2-7 and V is TRBV19; 9 nucleotides line up with TRBD1. V trimming: 5 bases; J trimming: 6 bases; junction bases outside the gene matches: 8. The CDR3 spans 14 residues. The V gene's germline CDR1 is LNHDA and CDR2 SQIVND (reference sequence). In DNA form, the CDR3 reads TGTGCCAGTAGTGCGGACAGGGGTGGGAGCGAGCAGTACTTC. Translation gives CASSADRGGSEQYF.

This chain uses TRBV20-1 with TRBJ2-5, with D uncertain. The CDR3 covers 10 residues. In germline, CDR1 is DFQATT, CDR2 SNEGSKA (reference sequence). Trimming cost V 4 bases and J 3 bases, with 3 bases left between them. The CDR3 coding sequence is TGCAGTGCTAAAAAAGAGACCCAGTACTTC. It specifies CSAKKETQYF.

This clone appeared a few times. The chain uses TRBV4-1 and TRBJ2-3; perhaps TRBD2 as D (5 bases). The V and J ends lost 5 bases and 0 bases respectively, with 9 bases between them. CDR1 MGHRA and CDR2 YSYEKL come from the germline V gene. There are 14 residues in the CDR3. DNA of the CDR3: TGCGCCAGCAGCTGGAGGAGAAGCACAGATACGCAGTATTTT. It is translated as CASSWRRSTDTQYF.

This chain uses TRBV6-5 with TRBJ1-6, with D possibly TRBD1 on 5 matching bases. The CDR3 consists of 15 residues. Germline-derived CDR1 and CDR2 are MNHEY and SVGAGI. V lost 5 bases, J lost 7 bases, and 15 bases lay in between. The DNA of the CDR3 is TGTGCCAGCAGTACGCCGGGACCGCCAAATTCACCCCTCCACTTT. Translating gives CASSTPGPPNSPLHF.

The chain couples TRBV5-1 to TRBJ2-2; D gene unclear. The CDR3 is 15 residues long. CDR1 is SGHRS, CDR2 YFSETQ, per germline. V lost 5 bases and J 7 bases, leaving 18 bases between the germline ends. The CDR3 nucleotides read TGCGCCAGCAGGACCAAACTTGGGGAAGACGGGGAGCTGTTTTTT. Its translation is CASRTKLGEDGELFF.

The chain couples TRBV19 to TRBJ1-5; D may be TRBD1 (5 bases). The CDR3 is 17 amino acids. Germline V gene lookup returns CDR1 LNHDA and CDR2 SQIVND (reference sequence). Trimming cost V 2 bases and J 0 bases, with 14 bases left between them. The CDR3 protein is CASSIPRGQVSNQPQHF. The CDR3 DNA is TGTGCCAGTAGTATACCGAGGGGCCAGGTTAGCAATCAGCCCCAGCATTTT.

This clone was detected once. V usage is TRBV2 and J usage is TRBJ1-1; D is unresolved. Trimming took off 1 base at V and 0 bases at J, with 6 bases between the two ends. This CDR3 is 14 amino acids long. Germline V lookup: CDR1 SNHLY, CDR2 FYNNEI. This CDR3 reads CASSEGAMNTEAFF. Here the CDR3 DNA reads TGTGCCAGCAGTGAAGGGGCCATGAACACTGAAGCTTTCTTT.

The chain recombines TRBV6-1 with TRBJ2-7; no definite D call. CDR3 length: 13 residues. Germline assignment: CDR1 MNHNS and CDR2 SASEGT. The ends were cut back, 0 bases at V and 3 bases at J, with 6 bases in the middle. The CDR3 nucleotides are TGTGCCAGCAGTGAAGCGTCTAGCTACGAGCAGTACTTC. Translated, it gives CASSEASSYEQYF.

This sequence joins TRBV6-5 and TRBJ2-2; possibly TRBD2 for D (6 bases). Germline CDR1 reads MNHEY; CDR2 reads SVGAGI. Trimming removed 6 bases from V and 6 bases from J, with 14 bases in between. The CDR3 spans 14 residues. This CDR3 is CASSQVRGAGELFF. DNA for the CDR3: TGTGCCAGCAGCCAGGTGCGGGGCGCCGGGGAGCTGTTTTTT.

The V call is TRBV6-1, the J call TRBJ2-3; D possibly uses TRBD1 or TRBD2 (5 bases each). The CDR3 is 15 amino acids. V was shortened by 3 bases and J by 4 bases, with 14 bases between the two germline ends. From germline, CDR1 is MNHNS and CDR2 SASEGT. The CDR3 spells CASSDAWGMADTQYF. The CDR3 bases are TGTGCCAGCAGTGACGCATGGGGGATGGCAGATACGCAGTATTTT.

This clone has just a few counts. The chain joins TRBV11-2 to TRBJ2-7; D remains ambiguous. This CDR3 has 12 amino acids. V shed 2 bases and J shed 4 bases, with 6 bases lying between them. The germline V gene encodes CDR1 SGHAT and CDR2 FQNNGV. CDR3 protein: CASSLLGYEQYF. The CDR3 DNA reads as TGTGCCAGCAGCTTACTGGGTTACGAGCAGTACTTC.